A selection of T cell receptor beta chains follows, all from one sample in a study of OX40 agonist ivuxolimab in advanced cancers. Profiled with immunoSEQ multiplex PCR; TCRdb holds only in-frame clones, not every one. Here the sample spans 50,000 or so clones, more than 70% being singletons. Source: CD4+ or CD8+ T cells sorted from blood, taken in a trial of the OX40 agonist ivuxolimab. These receptor sequences come from an adult with an advanced solid tumor such as melanoma, head and neck, liver or kidney cancer. The CDR3 runs from the conserved cysteine through the conserved F or W. D genes are given only for firm matches. Expanded clones are given a class, and other clones once, few, many or no size at all.

V gene: TRBV5-4; J gene: TRBJ2-3; clone size: NA; D gene: TRBD1; CDR3 length: 16; CDR3 DNA: TGTGCCAGCAGCTCTTCTTGGGACAGGGGGTCTGAGACGCAGTATTTT; CDR3 protein: CASSSSWDRGSETQYF
V gene: TRBV28; J gene: TRBJ1-1; clone size: NA; D gene: NA; CDR3 length: 12; CDR3 DNA: TGTGCCAGCAGTCCCCTCTCCAACCGAGCTTTCTTT; CDR3 protein: CASSPLSNRAFF
V gene: TRBV18; J gene: TRBJ2-1; clone size: NA; D gene: NA; CDR3 length: 14; CDR3 DNA: TGTGCCAGCTCACCACCTAGCCAGATCAATGAGCAGTTCTTC; CDR3 protein: CASSPPSQINEQFF
V gene: TRBV27; J gene: TRBJ2-5; clone size: NA; D gene: NA; CDR3 length: 15; CDR3 DNA: TGTGCCAGCAGTTGGGACGTAACCCAAAAGGGGACCCAGTACTTC; CDR3 protein: CASSWDVTQKGTQYF
V gene: TRBV4-1; J gene: TRBJ2-1; clone size: NA; D gene: TRBD2; CDR3 length: 13; CDR3 DNA: TGCGCCAGCAGCCAAGATGTCCTAGCGGGAGAGTTCTTC; CDR3 protein: CASSQDVLAGEFF
V gene: TRBV5-1; J gene: TRBJ2-2; clone size: NA; D gene: TRBD2; CDR3 length: 14; CDR3 DNA: TGCGCCAGCAGCTTGGATGCGGGAGGGGTGGAGCTGTTTTTT; CDR3 protein: CASSLDAGGVELFF
V gene: TRBV7-9; J gene: TRBJ2-3; clone size: NA; D gene: TRBD2; CDR3 length: 16; CDR3 DNA: TGTGCCAGCAGCCTCGGGACTAGCGGACTCACAGATACGCAGTATTTT; CDR3 protein: CASSLGTSGLTDTQYF
V gene: TRBV30; J gene: TRBJ2-3; clone size: NA; D gene: TRBD2; CDR3 length: 14; CDR3 DNA: TGTGCCTGGAGCCTGACTAGCGGAACAGATACGCAGTATTTT; CDR3 protein: CAWSLTSGTDTQYF
V gene: TRBV15; J gene: TRBJ2-5; clone size: NA; D gene: NA; CDR3 length: 12; CDR3 DNA: TGTGCCACCAGCAGAGAGAGAGAGACCCAGTACTTC; CDR3 protein: CATSRERETQYF
V gene: TRBV19; J gene: TRBJ1-2; clone size: NA; D gene: NA; CDR3 length: 16; CDR3 DNA: TGTGCCAGTAGTATAACCGACAGGAGCCTCCACTATGGCTACACCTTC; CDR3 protein: CASSITDRSLHYGYTF
V gene: TRBV19; J gene: TRBJ1-5; clone size: NA; D gene: NA; CDR3 length: 15; CDR3 DNA: TGTGCCAGTCCCGGGGAGGGGTATAGCAATCAGCCCCAGCATTTT; CDR3 protein: CASPGEGYSNQPQHF
V gene: TRBV11-2; J gene: TRBJ2-2; clone size: NA; D gene: TRBD2; CDR3 length: 16; CDR3 DNA: TGTGCCAGCAGTTTGATGAGACTAGCAATCACCGGGGAGCTGTTTTTT; CDR3 protein: CASSLMRLAITGELFF
V gene: TRBV11-2; J gene: TRBJ2-5; clone size: NA; D gene: TRBD2; CDR3 length: 16; CDR3 DNA: TGTGCCAGCAGCTTGACTAGCGGGAGAGGTCAAGAGACCCAGTACTTC; CDR3 protein: CASSLTSGRGQETQYF
V gene: TRBV5-1; J gene: TRBJ2-1; clone size: NA; D gene: NA; CDR3 length: 12; CDR3 DNA: TGCGCCAGCAGACTTGGTGTGGATGAGCAGTTCTTC; CDR3 protein: CASRLGVDEQFF
V gene: TRBV18; J gene: TRBJ2-3; clone size: NA; D gene: NA; CDR3 length: 14; CDR3 DNA: TGTGCCAGCTCACCTTCTAGCGGCACAGATACGCAGTATTTT; CDR3 protein: CASSPSSGTDTQYF
V gene: TRBV5-1; J gene: TRBJ2-1; clone size: NA; D gene: TRBD2; CDR3 length: 16; CDR3 DNA: TGCGCCAGCAGCATTCGGACTAGCGGGAGTGGTTATGAGCAGTTCTTC; CDR3 protein: CASSIRTSGSGYEQFF
V gene: TRBV30; J gene: TRBJ2-1; clone size: NA; D gene: NA; CDR3 length: 14; CDR3 DNA: TGTGCCTGGAGTGCCGACAACTCCTACAATGAGCAGTTCTTC; CDR3 protein: CAWSADNSYNEQFF
V gene: TRBV18; J gene: TRBJ1-2; clone size: NA; D gene: NA; CDR3 length: 13; CDR3 DNA: TGTGCCAGCTCACCGACGGGTTTGGTTGGCTACACCTTC; CDR3 protein: CASSPTGLVGYTF
V gene: TRBV10-2; J gene: TRBJ2-7; clone size: NA; D gene: TRBD1; CDR3 length: 11; CDR3 DNA: TGCGCCAGCAGAACGACAGGGGGCGAGTACTTC; CDR3 protein: CASRTTGGEYF
V gene: TRBV6-5; J gene: TRBJ2-7; clone size: NA; D gene: TRBD1; CDR3 length: 14; CDR3 DNA: TGTGCCAGCAGGCGCGGACAGGGGGCCTACGAGCAGTACTTC; CDR3 protein: CASRRGQGAYEQYF
V gene: TRBV7-9; J gene: TRBJ2-1; clone size: once; D gene: TRBD2; CDR3 length: 15; CDR3 DNA: TGTGCCAGCAGCGATTTCCGGGAGGGCCTGTATGAGCAGTTCTTC; CDR3 protein: CASSDFREGLYEQFF
V gene: TRBV10-3; J gene: TRBJ2-3; clone size: NA; D gene: TRBD1; CDR3 length: 14; CDR3 DNA: TGTGCCATCAGTACCGGGACAGGGGGCGATACGCAGTATTTT; CDR3 protein: CAISTGTGGDTQYF
V gene: TRBV7-6; J gene: TRBJ1-6; clone size: NA; D gene: TRBD1; CDR3 length: 13; CDR3 DNA: TGTGCCAGCAGCCTGACAGGGGACTCACCCCTCCACTTT; CDR3 protein: CASSLTGDSPLHF
V gene: TRBV4-1; J gene: TRBJ1-1; clone size: medium-sized; D gene: TRBD1; CDR3 length: 15; CDR3 DNA: TGCGCCAGCAGCCAAGTGACGACAGGGGGCACTGAAGCTTTCTTT; CDR3 protein: CASSQVTTGGTEAFF
V gene: TRBV6-5; J gene: TRBJ2-5; clone size: NA; D gene: NA; CDR3 length: 13; CDR3 DNA: TGTGCCAGCAGATCAGACAGGAATGGGGCCCAGTACTTC; CDR3 protein: CASRSDRNGAQYF
V gene: TRBV6-4; J gene: TRBJ2-1; clone size: NA; D gene: NA; CDR3 length: 16; CDR3 DNA: TGTGCCAGCAGCAGACTAGTCGAAAAACTCTACAATGAGCAGTTCTTC; CDR3 protein: CASSRLVEKLYNEQFF
V gene: TRBV7-9; J gene: TRBJ1-2; clone size: NA; D gene: NA; CDR3 length: 12; CDR3 DNA: TGTGCCAGCAGCTTAGAAGGGTATGGCTACACCTTC; CDR3 protein: CASSLEGYGYTF
V gene: TRBV6-1; J gene: TRBJ2-2; clone size: NA; D gene: NA; CDR3 length: 15; CDR3 DNA: TGTGCCAGCAGTGGTCCGGGACGAGGCACCGGGGAGCTGTTTTTT; CDR3 protein: CASSGPGRGTGELFF
V gene: TRBV20-1; J gene: TRBJ2-5; clone size: NA; D gene: NA; CDR3 length: 11; CDR3 DNA: TGCAGTGCCATCTCCAGGGAGACCCAGTACTTC; CDR3 protein: CSAISRETQYF
V gene: TRBV19; J gene: TRBJ2-7; clone size: once; D gene: TRBD2; CDR3 length: 17; CDR3 DNA: TGTGCCAGTGCCTCCGGTTTTTCGACTAGCGGCTCCTACGAGCAGTACTTC; CDR3 protein: CASASGFSTSGSYEQYF
V gene: TRBV4-2; J gene: TRBJ2-7; clone size: NA; D gene: TRBD2; CDR3 length: 15; CDR3 DNA: TGTGCCAGCAGCCAAGGGACTAGCATGGCCTACGAGCAGTACTTC; CDR3 protein: CASSQGTSMAYEQYF
V gene: TRBV18; J gene: TRBJ2-5; clone size: NA; D gene: NA; CDR3 length: 13; CDR3 DNA: TGTGCCAGCTCAGCGACAGGTCCCGAGACCCAGTACTTC; CDR3 protein: CASSATGPETQYF
V gene: TRBV29-1; J gene: TRBJ2-7; clone size: NA; D gene: TRBD1; CDR3 length: 14; CDR3 DNA: TGCAGCGTAGCGACAGGGGGCTCTTCCTACGAGCAGTACTTC; CDR3 protein: CSVATGGSSYEQYF
V gene: TRBV2; J gene: TRBJ1-6; clone size: once; D gene: NA; CDR3 length: 16; CDR3 DNA: TGTGCCAGCACGGACCCGGGGGGCCGCCCTAATTCACCCCTCCACTTT; CDR3 protein: CASTDPGGRPNSPLHF
V gene: TRBV27; J gene: TRBJ2-7; clone size: NA; D gene: TRBD2; CDR3 length: 15; CDR3 DNA: TGTGCCAGCAGTTTATTTCCTAGCGGGGCCTACGAGCAGTACTTC; CDR3 protein: CASSLFPSGAYEQYF
V gene: TRBV10-3; J gene: TRBJ2-1; clone size: NA; D gene: TRBD2; CDR3 length: 13; CDR3 DNA: TGTGCCATAGCGGGAGGACCTGAAGGGGGCAAGTTCTTC; CDR3 protein: CAIAGGPEGGKFF
V gene: TRBV19; J gene: TRBJ2-2; clone size: NA; D gene: NA; CDR3 length: 13; CDR3 DNA: TGTGCCAGTAGTATGGCTTACACCGGGGAGCTGTTTTTT; CDR3 protein: CASSMAYTGELFF
V gene: TRBV5-1; J gene: TRBJ2-1; clone size: NA; D gene: TRBD2; CDR3 length: 18; CDR3 DNA: TGCGCCAGCAGCACGGGACTAGCGGGCCTGGGGCTTTACAATGAGCAGTTCTTC; CDR3 protein: CASSTGLAGLGLYNEQFF
V gene: TRBV27; J gene: TRBJ2-2; clone size: NA; D gene: NA; CDR3 length: 14; CDR3 DNA: TGTGCCAGCAGGCCTAGGGGAGGTACCGGGGAGCTGTTTTTT; CDR3 protein: CASRPRGGTGELFF
V gene: TRBV7-9; J gene: TRBJ2-7; clone size: once; D gene: NA; CDR3 length: 12; CDR3 DNA: TGTGCCAGCAGCTTAGTCCACTACGAGCAGTACTTC; CDR3 protein: CASSLVHYEQYF
V gene: TRBV10-3; J gene: TRBJ2-3; clone size: NA; D gene: NA; CDR3 length: 13; CDR3 DNA: TGTGCCATCGGGGTCGGGAGCACAGATACGCAGTATTTT; CDR3 protein: CAIGVGSTDTQYF
V gene: TRBV5-1; J gene: TRBJ2-1; clone size: NA; D gene: NA; CDR3 length: 16; CDR3 DNA: TGCGCCAGCAGCTTGGGGGGCGCGAGCTCCTACAATGAGCAGTTCTTC; CDR3 protein: CASSLGGASSYNEQFF
V gene: TRBV5-1; J gene: TRBJ2-7; clone size: once; D gene: TRBD2; CDR3 length: 14; CDR3 DNA: TGCGCCAGCAGCTTGGTAGCGGGGCACTACGAGCAGTACTTC; CDR3 protein: CASSLVAGHYEQYF
V gene: TRBV7-9; J gene: TRBJ2-3; clone size: medium-sized; D gene: NA; CDR3 length: 14; CDR3 DNA: TGTGCCAGCAGCTTAATGGTAGGCACAGATACGCAGTATTTT; CDR3 protein: CASSLMVGTDTQYF